One sample yielded the 18 T cell receptor beta chains listed below, sequenced in a study of blood T cells in healthy people across ages. Then a second PCR, running roughly 7 to 11 cycles, was carried out with a sample-barcoded 5' primer and a J-beta primer mix. Each CDR3 protein is one row after TCRdb ran MiXCR on the 5' RACE reads. This sample has about 930,000 distinct CDR3 sequences, with 25% to 30% found just once. Separately, the same data were catalogued under a study of T cells of mothers and their children.

Sequenced input: blood. The origin of the receptors is a woman aged 40 to 50 in good health.

About this clonotype itself: Sequence at one end of the junction differs from germline and may be a read error. The chain carries TRBV20-1 and TRBJ2-7; D is possibly TRBD2 (6 bases). The CDR3 length is 15 residues. Germline V lookup: CDR1 DFQATT, CDR2 SNEGSKA (reference sequence). The CDR3 DNA follows: TGCAGTGCTAGAGATTACGCAGGGACTTTTATCGAGCGGTACTTC. Translated, it gives CSARDYAGTFIERYF.

This clonotype was found many times. The chain employs TRBV19 and TRBJ2-1, with D hard to call. The germline V gene has CDR1 LNHDA and CDR2 SQIVND (reference sequence). The CDR3 is 15 residues long. V lost 3 bases and J lost 1, with 10 bases in between. CDR3 sequence (DNA): TGTGCCAGTAGTATGGGTTCCTCATCCTACAATGAGCAGTTCTTC. Translation gives CASSMGSSSYNEQFF.

This clonotype was observed a few times. The V and J genes are TRBV6-1 and TRBJ1-5, with 7 bases matching TRBD1. With 6 bases clipped from V and 0 bases from J, the junction kept 8 bases outside the gene matches. This CDR3 is 16 amino acids long. Per the germline V gene, CDR1 is MNHNS and CDR2 is SASEGT. CDR3: CASRGTEVYSNQPQHF. DNA of the CDR3: TGTGCCAGCAGAGGGACAGAAGTTTATAGCAATCAGCCCCAGCATTTT.

Points on this clonotype: A much larger clonotype is one base distant, so this may be a read error. The chain combines TRBV20-1 with TRBJ1-2; no definite D call. CDR1 is DFQATT and CDR2 is SNEGSKA in the germline V gene (reference sequence). Between the trimmed V and J ends, which lost 6 bases and 8 bases, there was a span of 13 bases. The CDR3 contains 11 residues. DNA for the CDR3: TGCAGTGCGTCAGGAGCGCCGGGCTACACCTTC. Its protein product is CSASGAPGYTF.

This clonotype was seen a few times. The genes are TRBV12-3 or TRBV12-4 and TRBJ1-4; 7 nucleotides agree with TRBD1. The junction had 11 bases not matched to a gene; V was cut back by 5 bases and J by 8 bases. The CDR3 contains 15 residues. The CDR3 sequence is CASSLGGRPSEKLFF. CDR3 DNA: TGTGCCAGCAGTCTAGGGGGCAGGCCTTCCGAAAAACTGTTTTTT.

The chain recombines TRBV12-3 or TRBV12-4 with TRBJ1-6; D is perhaps TRBD1 (6 bases). The CDR3 is 14 residues long. The ends were cut back, 6 bases at V and 2 bases at J, with 8 bases in the middle. CDR3 loop: CASSRGAYNSPLHF. CDR3 DNA sequence: TGTGCCAGCAGCAGGGGCGCCTATAATTCACCCCTCCACTTT.

CDR3 residues: CASTMGGVGYGYTF. The CDR3 DNA reads as TGTGCCAGCACCATGGGGGGGGTCGGCTATGGCTACACCTTC. The chain employs TRBV12-3 or TRBV12-4 and TRBJ1-2; perhaps TRBD1 as D (5 bases). The ends were cut back, 7 bases at V and 4 bases at J, with 16 bases in the middle. There are 14 residues in the CDR3.

The chain employs TRBV29-1 and TRBJ1-1; 8 nucleotides match TRBD1. This CDR3 contains 14 residues. In germline, CDR1 is SQVTM, CDR2 ANQGSEA. With V trimmed by 7 bases and J by 1 base, 8 bases remained unmatched. The CDR3 loop reads CSGGQGVGNTEAFF. The CDR3 DNA sequence: TGCAGCGGAGGACAGGGCGTGGGGAACACTGAAGCTTTCTTT.

This clonotype was seen a handful of times. The chain links TRBV7-3 to TRBJ1-1; 7 bases match TRBD1. J lost 5 bases, V lost 0 bases, and 6 bases had no gene match. Germline CDR1 reads SGHTA; CDR2 reads FQGTGA. This CDR3 contains 15 residues. The CDR3 region is CASSLTGGARTEAFF. The CDR3 DNA sequence: TGTGCCAGCAGCTTAACAGGGGGCGCGAGGACTGAAGCTTTCTTT.

This clonotype was recorded many times. CDR3 amino acids: CASSRDREVHEQYF. The CDR3 DNA is TGCGCCAGCAGCCGAGACAGGGAAGTCCACGAGCAGTACTTC. V usage is TRBV5-1 and J usage is TRBJ2-7, with 7 bases matching TRBD1. The trim removed 4 bases at V and 5 bases at J, leaving 9 bases unmatched. The CDR3 is 14 amino acids. Germline V gene lookup returns CDR1 SGHRS and CDR2 YFSETQ.

V usage is TRBV12-3 or TRBV12-4 and J usage is TRBJ2-7, with TRBD1 identical over 7 bases. Losses at the gene ends were 6 bases for V and 6 bases for J; bases not matched to a gene: 14. The CDR3 has 15 residues. In DNA form, the CDR3 reads TGTGCCAGCAGGGGCAGGGGCGTCAGGGGGATCGAGCAGTACTTC. This translates into CASRGRGVRGIEQYF.

The gene calls are TRBV20-1 and TRBJ2-3; 9 bases are shared with TRBD2. CDR3 size: 14 residues. Germline V gives CDR1 DFQATT, CDR2 SNEGSKA (reference sequence). J gave up 7 bases and V 6 bases, and 11 bases lay outside the gene matches. CDR3 DNA: TGCAGTGCCTCCAGGGGCGGGGGGGCATATACGCAGTATTTT. The encoded protein is CSASRGGGAYTQYF.

This clonotype was recorded at least ten times. The chain joins TRBV24-1 to TRBJ1-2, with D unresolved. The germline V and J ends were trimmed by 3 bases and 7 bases, with 23 bases remaining between them. From germline, CDR1 is KGHDR and CDR2 SFDVKD. The CDR3 loop spans 17 amino acids. In DNA form, the CDR3 reads TGTGCCACCAGTGATCCGACGGCCCCAGCGGGGAGGGCTGGCTACACCTTC. The encoded protein is CATSDPTAPAGRAGYTF.

This clonotype came up a few times. The genes are TRBV4-3 and TRBJ2-7; D tentatively reads TRBD1 or TRBD2 (5 bases each). This CDR3 region has 15 residues. CDR1 is LGHNA and CDR2 is YSLEER in the germline V gene. V was pared by 0 bases and J by 3 bases, with 12 bases between. CDR3 amino acids: CASSQESGPRYEQYF. The CDR3 coding sequence is TGCGCCAGCAGCCAAGAGTCGGGACCTCGCTACGAGCAGTACTTC.

As for this clonotype: Its ends do not fully match the called genes, so a read error is possible. The CDR3 sequence is CASSLEVGVWDATYGQYF. CDR3 nucleotide sequence: TGTGCCAGCAGCTTAGAGGTAGGGGTGTGGGACGCAACCTACGGGCAGTACTTC. The rearrangement uses TRBV7-2 and TRBJ2-7; the D call may be TRBD1 or TRBD2 (5 bases each). There are 18 residues in the CDR3. Germline CDR1 and CDR2: SGHTA and FQGNSA.

In this sample, this clonotype turned up a few times. V gene TRBV7-9 combines with J gene TRBJ2-7; TRBD2 might be the D (5 bases). The ends were cut back, 2 bases at V and 0 bases at J, with 11 bases in the middle. The CDR3 runs 15 residues. CDR1 SEHNR and CDR2 FQNEAQ come from the germline V gene (reference sequence). As DNA, the CDR3 is TGTGCCAGCAGCTTATTGATGGCGGGCTCCTACGAGCAGTACTTC. Its protein product is CASSLLMAGSYEQYF.

This clonotype was counted between two and nine times. The rearrangement uses TRBV20-1 and TRBJ1-1; no clear D. Germline V gives CDR1 DFQATT, CDR2 SNEGSKA (reference sequence). The CDR3 contains 12 residues. CDR3 in amino acids: CRVMTVNTEAFF. CDR3 in DNA: TGCAGAGTGATGACCGTGAACACTGAAGCTTTCTTT.

Turning to this clonotype: Just one base apart from a much larger clone, this may be a read error. The chain uses TRBV4-2 and TRBJ2-1, with a tentative D call TRBD2 (7 bases). This CDR3 spans 15 amino acids. Germline V gene data show CDR1 as LGHNA and CDR2 as YNFKEQ. The V gene lost 0 bases and the J gene lost 10 bases, with 16 bases spanning the gap. In DNA, the CDR3 is TGTGCCAGCAGCCAAGAAGGGAGGGGGACCTACGAGCAGTTCTTC. This gives the protein CASSQEGRGTYEQFF.